This T cell receptor beta chain was profiled in a study of blood T cell repertoires in COVID-19. In the study overall: Specimens from acute and convalescent COVID-19 originated in the United States, Italy and Spain. From T cells, B-cell-depleted T cells, or PBMCs came the material, which was cDNA or gDNA.

The authors' processing: Amplification with reference gene primers provided the estimates of nucleated cell counts. Sequencing used immunoSEQ multiplex PCR; TCRdb keeps in-frame clones, though not all of them. Clone size and the V and J calls come from that table; the DNA yielded D and trimming. The table lists about 170,000 clones, over 65% of them singletons, with 7% to 9% in the top ten. Germline assignment: CDR1 MNHNS and CDR2 SASEGT. The junction had 4 bases not matched to a gene; V was cut back by 3 bases and J by 0 bases. This CDR3 has 16 amino acids. The sample consisted of peripheral blood. This rearrangement joins TRBV6-1 to TRBJ1-4, with TRBD1 identical over 7 bases. The source is a man between 60 and 75 years old with acute or convalescent COVID-19. CDR3 residues: CASSDVQGSTNEKLFF. The CDR3 nucleotides read TGTGCCAGCAGTGACGTACAGGGGTCAACTAATGAAAAACTGTTTTTT.